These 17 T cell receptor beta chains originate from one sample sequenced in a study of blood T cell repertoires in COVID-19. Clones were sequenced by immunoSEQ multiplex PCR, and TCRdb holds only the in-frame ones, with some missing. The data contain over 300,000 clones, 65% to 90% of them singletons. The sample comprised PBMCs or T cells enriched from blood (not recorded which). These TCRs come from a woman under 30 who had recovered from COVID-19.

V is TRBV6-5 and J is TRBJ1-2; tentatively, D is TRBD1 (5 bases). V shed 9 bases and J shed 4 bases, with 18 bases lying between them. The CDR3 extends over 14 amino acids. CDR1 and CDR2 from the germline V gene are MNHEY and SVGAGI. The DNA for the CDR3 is TGTGCCAGTGCTCGAGACAGTAATGCCTATGGCTACACCTTC. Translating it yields CASARDSNAYGYTF.

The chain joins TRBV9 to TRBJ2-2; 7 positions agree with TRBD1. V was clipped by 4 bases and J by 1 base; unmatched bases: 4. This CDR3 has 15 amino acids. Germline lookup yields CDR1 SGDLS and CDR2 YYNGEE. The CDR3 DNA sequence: TGTGCCAGCAGCACCTCAGGGGGGAACACCGGGGAGCTGTTTTTT. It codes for CASSTSGGNTGELFF.

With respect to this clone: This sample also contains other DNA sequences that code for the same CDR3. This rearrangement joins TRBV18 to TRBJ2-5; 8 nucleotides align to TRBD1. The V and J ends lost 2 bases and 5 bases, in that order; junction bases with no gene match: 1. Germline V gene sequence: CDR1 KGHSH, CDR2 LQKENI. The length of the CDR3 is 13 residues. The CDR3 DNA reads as TGTGCCAGCTCACCAAGACAGGGGGAGACCCAGTACTTC. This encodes CASSPRQGETQYF.

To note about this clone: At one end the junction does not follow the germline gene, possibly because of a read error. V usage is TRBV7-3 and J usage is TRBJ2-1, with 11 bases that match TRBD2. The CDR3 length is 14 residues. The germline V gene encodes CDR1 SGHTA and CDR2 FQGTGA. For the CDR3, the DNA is TGTGCCAGCAGCAGGCTGACTAGCGGGGACGCTATGGTCTTC. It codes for CASSRLTSGDAMVF.

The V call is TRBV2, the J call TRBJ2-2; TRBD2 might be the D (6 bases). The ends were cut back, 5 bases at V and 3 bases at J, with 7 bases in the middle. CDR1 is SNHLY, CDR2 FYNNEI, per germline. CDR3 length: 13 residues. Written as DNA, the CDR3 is TGTGCCAGCAGTAGGGACTACACCGGGGAGCTGTTTTTT. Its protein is CASSRDYTGELFF.

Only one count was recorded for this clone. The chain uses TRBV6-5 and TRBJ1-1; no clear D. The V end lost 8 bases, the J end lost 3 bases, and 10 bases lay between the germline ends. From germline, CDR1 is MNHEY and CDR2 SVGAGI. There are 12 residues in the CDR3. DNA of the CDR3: TGTGCCAGCTCGGGGAGGGACACTGAAGCTTTCTTT. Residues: CASSGRDTEAFF.

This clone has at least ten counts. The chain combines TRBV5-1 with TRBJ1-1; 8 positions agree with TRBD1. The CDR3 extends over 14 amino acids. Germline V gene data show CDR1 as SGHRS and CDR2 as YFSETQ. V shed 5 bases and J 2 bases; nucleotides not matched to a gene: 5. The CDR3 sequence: CASRETGANTEAFF. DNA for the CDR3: TGCGCCAGCAGGGAGACAGGGGCTAACACTGAAGCTTTCTTT.

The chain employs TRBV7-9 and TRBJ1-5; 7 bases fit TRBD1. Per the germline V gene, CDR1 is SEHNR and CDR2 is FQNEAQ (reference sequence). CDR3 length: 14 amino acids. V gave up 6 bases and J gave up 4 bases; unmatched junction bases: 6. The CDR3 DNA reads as TGTGCCAGCAGTCTACAGGGGAGGAATCAGCCCCAGCATTTT. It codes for CASSLQGRNQPQHF.

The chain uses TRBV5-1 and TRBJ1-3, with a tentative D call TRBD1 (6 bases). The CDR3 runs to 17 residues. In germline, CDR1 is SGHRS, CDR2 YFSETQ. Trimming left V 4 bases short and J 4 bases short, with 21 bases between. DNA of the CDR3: TGCGCCAGCAGCCAAACCGCGCCGGGGGGGCAAGGAAACACCATATATTTT. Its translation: CASSQTAPGGQGNTIYF.

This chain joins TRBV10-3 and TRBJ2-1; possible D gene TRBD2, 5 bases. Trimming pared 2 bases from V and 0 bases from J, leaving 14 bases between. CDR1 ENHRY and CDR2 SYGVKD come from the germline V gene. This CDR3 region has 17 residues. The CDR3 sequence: CAISEKASPSSYNEQFF. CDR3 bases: TGTGCCATCAGTGAGAAGGCTAGCCCAAGCTCCTACAATGAGCAGTTCTTC.

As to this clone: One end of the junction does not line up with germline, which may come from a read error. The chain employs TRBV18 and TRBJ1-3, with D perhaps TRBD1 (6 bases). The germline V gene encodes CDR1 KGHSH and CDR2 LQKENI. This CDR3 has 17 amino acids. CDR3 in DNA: TGTGCCACCTCACCACGACCCTGGGGGCACTCTGGAAACACCATATATTTT. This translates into CATSPRPWGHSGNTIYF. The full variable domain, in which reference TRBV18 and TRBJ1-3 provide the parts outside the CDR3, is NAGVMQNPRHLVRRRGQEARLRCSPMKGHSHVYWYRQLPEEGLKFMVYLQKENIIDESGMPKERFSAEFPKEGPSILRIQQVVRGDSAAYFCATSPRPWGHSGNTIYFGEGSWLTVV.

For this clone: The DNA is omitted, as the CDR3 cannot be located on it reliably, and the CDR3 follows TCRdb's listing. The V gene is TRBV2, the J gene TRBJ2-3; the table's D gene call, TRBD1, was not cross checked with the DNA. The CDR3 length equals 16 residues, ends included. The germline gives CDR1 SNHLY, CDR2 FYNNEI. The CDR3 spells CASISLDRPLTDTQYF.

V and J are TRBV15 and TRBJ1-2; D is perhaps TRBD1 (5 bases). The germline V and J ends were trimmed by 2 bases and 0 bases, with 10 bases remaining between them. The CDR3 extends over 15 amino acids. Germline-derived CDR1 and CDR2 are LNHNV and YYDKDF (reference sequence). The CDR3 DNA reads TGTGCCACCAGCAGACCAGGGAAATCTAACTATGGCTACACCTTC. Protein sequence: CATSRPGKSNYGYTF.

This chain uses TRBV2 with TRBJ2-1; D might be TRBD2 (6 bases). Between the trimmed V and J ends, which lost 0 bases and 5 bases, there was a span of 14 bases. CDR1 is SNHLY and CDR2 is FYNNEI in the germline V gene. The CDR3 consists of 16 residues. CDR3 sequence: CASSEAPLARNNEQFF. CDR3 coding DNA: TGTGCCAGCAGTGAAGCCCCCCTAGCGAGAAACAATGAGCAGTTCTTC.

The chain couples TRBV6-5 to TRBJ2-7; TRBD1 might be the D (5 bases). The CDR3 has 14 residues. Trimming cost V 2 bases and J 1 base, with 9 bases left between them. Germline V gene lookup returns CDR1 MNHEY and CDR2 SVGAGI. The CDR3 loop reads CASSYLDSSYEQYF. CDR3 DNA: TGTGCCAGCAGTTACCTCGACAGTTCCTACGAGCAGTACTTC.

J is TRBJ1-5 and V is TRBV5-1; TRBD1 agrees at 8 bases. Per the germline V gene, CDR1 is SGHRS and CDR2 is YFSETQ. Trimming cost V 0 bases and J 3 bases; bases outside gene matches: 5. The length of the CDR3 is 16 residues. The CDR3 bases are TGCGCCAGCAGCTTGGGGACAGGGAGCTCCAATCAGCCCCAGCATTTT. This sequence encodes CASSLGTGSSNQPQHF.

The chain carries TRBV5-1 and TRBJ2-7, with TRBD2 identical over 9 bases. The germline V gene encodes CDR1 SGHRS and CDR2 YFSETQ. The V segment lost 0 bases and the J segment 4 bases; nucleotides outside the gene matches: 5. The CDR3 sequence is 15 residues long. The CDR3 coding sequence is TGCGCCAGCAGCTTGGGAGTTAGCGGGAGTTACGAGCAGTACTTC. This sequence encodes CASSLGVSGSYEQYF.